This T cell receptor beta chain appears in the sequencing data of a study of blood T cell repertoires in COVID-19. Study at large: COVID-19 samples collected from the United States, Italy and Spain covered acute and convalescent phases. In each case, the material was cDNA or gDNA derived from T cells, B-cell-depleted T cells, or PBMCs.

Losses at the gene ends were 5 bases for V and 7 bases for J; bases not matched to a gene: 7. Germline V gene lookup returns CDR1 MNHEY and CDR2 SVGAGI. This CDR3 contains 15 residues. Clones were sequenced by immunoSEQ multiplex PCR, and TCRdb holds only the in-frame ones, with some missing. In the table there are around 140,000 clones, 60% to 75% of which are singletons. The chain recombines TRBV6-5 with TRBJ1-6, with TRBD1 matching 8 bases. The clonotype was recovered from a woman in her 70s with acute or convalescent COVID-19. The sequencing sample was made of peripheral blood. CDR3 sequence reads: CASSRGQGRNSPLHF. The DNA for the CDR3 is TGTGCCAGCAGTCGAGGACAGGGCCGGAATTCACCCCTCCACTTT.